This TCR beta chain was found in a study of blood T cells in healthy people across ages. In the study overall: About one barcoded beta molecule per two T cells came from capture by template switching.

Then a second PCR, running roughly 7 to 11 cycles, was carried out with a sample-barcoded 5' primer and a J-beta primer mix. Via MiXCR, TCRdb re-called the 5' RACE reads, giving one row per CDR3 protein. The table has about 1.5 million distinct CDR3 sequences, 35% to 45% seen once. This clonotype was seen more than once but under ten times. This CDR3 region has 15 residues. CDR1 and CDR2 (germline): DFQATT, SNEGSKA (reference sequence). Trimming shortened V by 2 bases and J by 7 bases, and 15 bases separated the two germline ends. The chain has TRBV20-1 and TRBJ1-6; weak D call: TRBD1 (6 bases). Sequenced: blood. The TCR sequence derives from a woman younger than 35 in good health. The CDR3 nucleotides are TGCAGTGCTAGATTGGGGGGCGTATTAAATTCACCCCTCCACTTT. It encodes CSARLGGVLNSPLHF.